A selection of T cell receptor beta chains follows, all from one sample in a study of blood T cell repertoires in COVID-19. Clones were sequenced by immunoSEQ multiplex PCR, and TCRdb holds only the in-frame ones, with some missing. The sample contains around 260,000 clones, just over 85% of which appear only once. Material for sequencing was peripheral blood. These receptors were obtained from a woman in her twenties or thirties with active or convalescent COVID-19. Each CDR3 is given with its conserved first and last residue. A D gene is named only where the DNA matches it firmly. Clone size is given for some rows only: seen once, a few or many times, or a class if the clone is expanded.

D gene	V gene	J gene	clone size	CDR3 DNA	CDR3 protein
.	TRBV18	TRBJ2-2	.	TGTGCCAGCTCACCCCGGGGGAACGGGGAGCTGTTTTTT	CASSPRGNGELFF
TRBD1	TRBV5-1	TRBJ1-6	.	TGCGCCAGCAGCTGGGACAGGTCGCGGTCACCCCTCCACTTT	CASSWDRSRSPLHF
.	TRBV9	TRBJ1-2	once	TGTGCCAGCAGCCCCGGACAGACACCCTATGGCTACACCTTC	CASSPGQTPYGYTF
.	TRBV2	TRBJ2-2	.	TGTGCCAGCAGTGAGGAGGTGAACACCGGGGAGCTGTTTTTT	CASSEEVNTGELFF
.	TRBV28	TRBJ1-1	.	TGTGCCAGCAGTTTATCTGCCCTAAACACTGAAGCTTTCTTT	CASSLSALNTEAFF
TRBD1	TRBV7-2	TRBJ1-2	.	TGTGCCAGCAGCCTCTTTGCCGGACAGGGGACAAGCACCTTC	CASSLFAGQGTSTF
.	TRBV7-9	TRBJ2-7	once	TGTGCCAGCAGCCTGGACAGTCCCCGCTCCTACGAGCAGTACTTC	CASSLDSPRSYEQYF
.	TRBV2	TRBJ2-7	once	TGTGCCAGCGGCGGGACTCTTTTCCACGAGCAGTACTTC	CASGGTLFHEQYF
.	TRBV5-1	TRBJ2-1	.	TGCGCCAGCAGCTCCGGACAGATCCCCTACAATGAGCAGTTCTTC	CASSSGQIPYNEQFF
TRBD1	TRBV5-1	TRBJ1-1	.	TGCGCCAGCAGCCCAGACAGGGGAGGAAACACTGAAGCTTTCTTT	CASSPDRGGNTEAFF
.	TRBV9	TRBJ1-2	once	TGTGCCAGCAGCCCTCAAATAGGACAGCAATATGGCTACACCTTC	CASSPQIGQQYGYTF
TRBD1	TRBV19	TRBJ1-6	.	TGTGCCAGCAGTCAAGGACAGGGGGTTTATAATTCACCCCTCCACTTT	CASSQGQGVYNSPLHF
.	TRBV7-3	TRBJ1-5	.	TGTGCCAGCAGCATACAGTGTCAGCCCCAGCATTTT	CASSIQCQPQHF
.	TRBV18	TRBJ1-3	once	TGTGCCAGCTCACCAAACGAACGGGGGACAAACACCATATATTTT	CASSPNERGTNTIYF
TRBD1	TRBV25-1	TRBJ2-5	.	TGTGCCAGCAGTGAGTCAGGGGGTCGAGAGACCCAGTACTTC	CASSESGGRETQYF
.	TRBV6-5	TRBJ2-7	.	TGTGCCAGCAGATATATATGGTATCCGGGCTACGAGCAGTACTTC	CASRYIWYPGYEQYF
TRBD1	TRBV10-3	TRBJ1-5	.	TGTGCCATCAGTGAGGGACAGGGGGCAAATCAGCCCCAGCATTTT	CAISEGQGANQPQHF
.	TRBV24-1	TRBJ2-1	.	TGTGCCACCAGTGAGGGCTCCAGGGGAGGGAATGAGCAGTTCTTC	CATSEGSRGGNEQFF
TRBD1	TRBV6-5	TRBJ2-2	.	TGTGCCAGCAGTTACCGGACAGGATCCGGGGAGCTGTTTTTT	CASSYRTGSGELFF
TRBD2	TRBV5-4	TRBJ2-1	.	TGTGCCAGCAGCTTGCGGGGGGGGTACAATGAGCAGTTCTTC	CASSLRGGYNEQFF
.	TRBV7-2	TRBJ1-1	once	TGTGCCAGCAGCTTCAGGGGAGGGACTGAAGCTTTCTTT	CASSFRGGTEAFF
TRBD2	TRBV9	TRBJ2-3	.	TGTGCCAGCAGCGTAGCTCCCTCAGGGACTACCAGCACAGATACGCAGTATTTT	CASSVAPSGTTSTDTQYF
.	TRBV7-2	TRBJ1-6	once	TGTGCCAGCAGCTTAGCGGCTTCACCCCTCCACTTT	CASSLAASPLHF
TRBD1	TRBV10-3	TRBJ2-3	.	TGTGCCATCAGTGACCGGATGGGACAGGGGTCAGATACGCAGTATTTT	CAISDRMGQGSDTQYF
.	TRBV7-9	TRBJ1-4	.	TGTGCCAGCAGCCCACAGGGTAGTATTAATGAAAAACTGTTTTTT	CASSPQGSINEKLFF
.	TRBV21-1	TRBJ1-5	.	TGTGCCAGCAGCAAATATGAGCGCAGTCATCAGCCCCAGCATTTT	CASSKYERSHQPQHF
TRBD2	TRBV7-2	TRBJ2-5	.	TGTGCCAGCAGACTCCGGCAGACTAGCGGGAAATACCAAGAGACCCAGTACTTC	CASRLRQTSGKYQETQYF
.	TRBV6-5	TRBJ1-6	.	TGTGCCAGCAGCCTACAGGTTCGGTCACCCCTCCACTTT	CASSLQVRSPLHF
.	TRBV5-1	TRBJ1-5	.	TGCGCCAGCAGCTTGGGGCAGGGTCAGCCCCAGCATTTT	CASSLGQGQPQHF
TRBD1	TRBV6-5	TRBJ2-7	.	TGTGCCAGCAGTTACCCCGACAGGGAACTCTACGAGCAGTACTTC	CASSYPDRELYEQYF
TRBD1	TRBV29-1	TRBJ1-1	.	TGCAGCGTTGAGGGACAGAGACTGAACACTGAAGCTTTCTTT	CSVEGQRLNTEAFF